Following are 2 T cell receptor beta chains from one sample sequenced in a study of cytomegalovirus exposure and HLA in healthy donors. PCR primers comprised 60 Vbeta and 13 Jbeta primers. This table comes from immunoSEQ multiplex PCR, and its TCRdb copy is limited to in-frame clones, with some not included. Counted here are around 140,000 clones, around 78% occurring once; the ten biggest clones make up around 1.8%. Input material: PBMCs. The receptor source for this set is a female donor in good health and CMV-seropositive.

The gene calls are TRBV2 and TRBJ1-6, with 9 bases lining up with TRBD1. The J segment lost 10 bases and the V segment lost 10 bases, leaving 5 bases of the junction unmatched. The CDR3 is 12 residues long. Germline V gene lookup returns CDR1 SNHLY and CDR2 FYNNEI. This CDR3 reads CATRQGGSPLHF. The CDR3, as DNA: TGTGCCACCCGACAGGGGGGATCACCCCTCCACTTT.

This clone was picked up one time. This chain connects TRBV5-1 to TRBJ2-5; D is possibly TRBD1 (5 bases). The CDR3 covers 13 residues. Deletions cut 4 bases from V and 1 base from J, with 8 bases between. The V gene's germline CDR1 is SGHRS and CDR2 YFSETQ. CDR3 protein: CASSTDSQETQYF. The CDR3 bases are TGCGCCAGCAGCACTGACAGCCAAGAGACCCAGTACTTC.